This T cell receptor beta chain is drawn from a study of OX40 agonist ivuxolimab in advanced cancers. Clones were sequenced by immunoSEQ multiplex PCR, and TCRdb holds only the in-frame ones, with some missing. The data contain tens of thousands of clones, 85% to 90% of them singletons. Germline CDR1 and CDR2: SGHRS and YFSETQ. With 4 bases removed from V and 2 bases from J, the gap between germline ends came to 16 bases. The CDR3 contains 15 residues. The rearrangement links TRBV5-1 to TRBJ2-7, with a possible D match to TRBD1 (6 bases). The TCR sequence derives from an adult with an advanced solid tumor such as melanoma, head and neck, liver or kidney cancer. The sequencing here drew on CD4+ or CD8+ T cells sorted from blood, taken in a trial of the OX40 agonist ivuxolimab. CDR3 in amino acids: CASSPLDRSAYEQYF. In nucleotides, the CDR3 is TGCGCCAGCAGCCCTTTAGACAGGTCAGCCTACGAGCAGTACTTC. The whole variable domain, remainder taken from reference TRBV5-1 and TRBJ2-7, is KAGVTQTPRYLIKTRGQQVTLSCSPISGHRSVSWYQQTPGQGLQFLFEYFSETQRNKGNFPGRFSGRQFSNSRSEMNVSTLELGDSALYLCASSPLDRSAYEQYFGPGTRLTVT.